This note documents a single T cell receptor (beta chain) sequence. Its matching antigen is unknown. The CDR3 covers 16 residues. V lost 5 bases, J lost 4 bases, and 20 bases lay in between. Looked up from germline, CDR1 is SGHTA and CDR2 is FQGNSA. This specimen belongs to a study of T cells after yellow fever vaccination. Study findings and constraints: Peaking on day 5 versus 15, the secondary response was faster but weaker. Reappearance after the booster was seen for most primary-vaccination clones, at 95% to 97% CD4 and 85% to 90% CD8. Abundant contaminating clonotypes from the bulk population could appear in FACS-sorted repertoires. The CD4 and CD8 compartments had a small share of their clonotypes in common.

TCRdb used MiXCR to reprocess the 5' RACE reads, holding one entry per CDR3 protein. This sample has 600,000 to 750,000 distinct CDR3 sequences, with approximately 13% found just once. The sample in question was PBMCs, obtained on the day of the yellow fever booster vaccination. The sequence derives from a man in his thirties or forties who received the YFV17D yellow fever vaccine. This sequence joins TRBV7-2 and TRBJ1-2; unclear D gene. This CDR3 reads CASSPRRAGGTYGYTF. As DNA, the CDR3 is TGTGCCAGCAGCCCGCGACGGGCCGGAGGTACCTATGGCTACACCTTC. Full variable domain (outside the CDR3, taken from reference TRBV7-2 and TRBJ1-2): GAGVSQSPSNKVTEKGKDVELRCDPISGHTALYWYRQSLGQGLEFLIYFQGNSAPDKSGLPSDRFSAERTGGSVSTLTIQRTQQEDSAVYLCASSPRRAGGTYGYTFGSGTRLTVV.